These T cell receptor beta chains were read from a single sample in a study of shared clonotypes between healthy human individuals. Here immunoSEQ multiplex PCR was the method, and the copy in TCRdb shows in-frame clones only, minus some. The table includes about 1 million clones, about three quarters detected once. The material sequenced was memory CD4+ T cells sorted from blood. These TCRs come from a man aged 18 to 30 in good health. Both conserved end residues are part of each CDR3. The order of the fields is CDR3 DNA, CDR3 protein, J gene, V gene, clone size, CDR3 length, D gene. A D gene is named only where the DNA matches it firmly. Clone size is not always given. Where it is, it says once, few, many or a class for expanded clones.

CDR3 DNA: TGTGCCAGCTCACCACTAAGGACGGAGAACACTGAAGCTTTCTTT
CDR3 protein: CASSPLRTENTEAFF
J gene: TRBJ1-1
V gene: TRBV18
clone size: -
CDR3 length: 15
D gene: -

CDR3 DNA: TGTGCCAGCAGCTCTTCCAGACAACAGGGGAACATTCAGTACTTC
CDR3 protein: CASSSSRQQGNIQYF
J gene: TRBJ2-4
V gene: TRBV7-9
clone size: -
CDR3 length: 15
D gene: TRBD1

CDR3 DNA: TGTGCCAGCAGCTTGGTTGGGGGCGCAGAGACCCAGTACTTC
CDR3 protein: CASSLVGGAETQYF
J gene: TRBJ2-5
V gene: TRBV5-6
clone size: -
CDR3 length: 14
D gene: -

CDR3 DNA: TGTGCCAGCAGTGAAGGGGGCTTACGCACAGATACGCAGTATTTT
CDR3 protein: CASSEGGLRTDTQYF
J gene: TRBJ2-3
V gene: TRBV25-1
clone size: -
CDR3 length: 15
D gene: -

CDR3 DNA: TGCGCCAGCAGCTTGGACAGGGCTCAAGAGACCCAGTACTTC
CDR3 protein: CASSLDRAQETQYF
J gene: TRBJ2-5
V gene: TRBV5-1
clone size: -
CDR3 length: 14
D gene: -

CDR3 DNA: TGTGCCAGCAGTGAATCACTACCTAATCAGATCTTC
CDR3 protein: CASSESLPNQIF
J gene: TRBJ2-1
V gene: TRBV2
clone size: -
CDR3 length: 12
D gene: -

CDR3 DNA: TGCGCCAGCAGCCAGACCCTGACAGTCGATCAGCCCCAGCATTTT
CDR3 protein: CASSQTLTVDQPQHF
J gene: TRBJ1-5
V gene: TRBV4-3
clone size: -
CDR3 length: 15
D gene: -

CDR3 DNA: TGTGCCTCCACACGGAGGAACACCGGGGAGCTGTTTTTT
CDR3 protein: CASTRRNTGELFF
J gene: TRBJ2-2
V gene: TRBV30
clone size: -
CDR3 length: 13
D gene: -

CDR3 DNA: TGTGCCAGCACCCTTATCGGGGGGGCTTACGAGCAGTACTTC
CDR3 protein: CASTLIGGAYEQYF
J gene: TRBJ2-7
V gene: TRBV28
clone size: -
CDR3 length: 14
D gene: TRBD2

CDR3 DNA: TGCGCCAGCAGCTTGGGTACCCACTACGGTGAAAAACTGTTTTTT
CDR3 protein: CASSLGTHYGEKLFF
J gene: TRBJ1-4
V gene: TRBV5-1
clone size: few
CDR3 length: 15
D gene: -

CDR3 DNA: TGTGCCAGCAGCTTACAGGGGAAAAAGGATGGCTACACCTTC
CDR3 protein: CASSLQGKKDGYTF
J gene: TRBJ1-2
V gene: TRBV7-8
clone size: -
CDR3 length: 14
D gene: -

CDR3 DNA: TGTGCCAGCTCAGGACTCCGCGCCGAGACCCAGTACTTC
CDR3 protein: CASSGLRAETQYF
J gene: TRBJ2-5
V gene: TRBV18
clone size: -
CDR3 length: 13
D gene: -

CDR3 DNA: TGTGCCAGTAGTACGGCCGGGACAGGGGCCTATAATTCACCCCTCCACTTT
CDR3 protein: CASSTAGTGAYNSPLHF
J gene: TRBJ1-6
V gene: TRBV19
clone size: -
CDR3 length: 17
D gene: TRBD1